This TCR beta chain was observed in a study of blood T cell repertoires in COVID-19. While infection was still active, Seattle patients were enrolled and then followed longitudinally. Data came from immunoSEQ multiplex PCR; TCRdb stores just in-frame clones and leaves some out. This repertoire shows around 190,000 clones, 79% found once; its top ten account for approximately 6%. The J segment lost 3 bases and the V segment lost 2 bases, leaving 6 bases of the junction unmatched. The CDR3 has 16 amino acids. Germline values: CDR1 SGHTS, CDR2 YDEGEE. V is TRBV5-8 and J is TRBJ1-4; TRBD1 matches 8 bases. This sequence was found in a woman between 35 and 50 years old with COVID-19, enrolled during active disease. Sequencing input: peripheral blood. In DNA form, the CDR3 reads TGTGCCAGCAGCTTCAGGACAGGGTCGGCTAATGAAAAACTGTTTTTT. Its translation: CASSFRTGSANEKLFF.